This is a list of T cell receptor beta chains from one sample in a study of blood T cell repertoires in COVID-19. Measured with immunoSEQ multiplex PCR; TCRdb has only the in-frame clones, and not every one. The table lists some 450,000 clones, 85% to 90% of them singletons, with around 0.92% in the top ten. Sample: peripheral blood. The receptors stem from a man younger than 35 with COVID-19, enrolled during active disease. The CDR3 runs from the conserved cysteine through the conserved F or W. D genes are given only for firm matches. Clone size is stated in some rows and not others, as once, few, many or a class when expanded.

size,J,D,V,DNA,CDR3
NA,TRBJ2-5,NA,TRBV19,TGTGCCAGTTCCCGAACGGGAGCACAACAAGAGACCCAGTACTTC,CASSRTGAQQETQYF
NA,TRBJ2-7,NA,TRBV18,TGTGCCAGCTCATCGAACTCCCCTAAATACGAGCAGTACTTC,CASSSNSPKYEQYF
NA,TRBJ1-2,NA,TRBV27,TGTGCCAGCAGTTATGCGGCAGGGTATGGCTACACCTTC,CASSYAAGYGYTF
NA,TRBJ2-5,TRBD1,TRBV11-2,TGTGCCAGCAGCTTCACAGGGGAGCGAGGATACTTC,CASSFTGERGYF
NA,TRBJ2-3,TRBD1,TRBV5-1,TGCGCCAGCAGCTTTACGGGACAGGACACAGATACGCAGTATTTT,CASSFTGQDTDTQYF
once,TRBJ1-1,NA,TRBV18,TGTGCCAACCCCCCGTGCGCAGGGGCGATGGGGACTGAAGCTTTCTTT,CANPPCAGAMGTEAFF
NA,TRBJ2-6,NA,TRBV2,TGTGCCAGCAGTGAAGGGGGGCGCGGGGCCAACGTCCTGACTTTC,CASSEGGRGANVLTF
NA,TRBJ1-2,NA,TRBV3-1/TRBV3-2,TGTGCCAGCAGCCAAGTGGCAGAACCACCCTATGGCTACACCTTC,CASSQVAEPPYGYTF
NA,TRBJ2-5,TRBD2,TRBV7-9,TGTGCCAGCAGCTACTCTGGACTAGCCCAAGAGACCCAGTACTTC,CASSYSGLAQETQYF
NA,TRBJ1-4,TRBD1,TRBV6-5,TGTGCCAGCAGTAGGACAGGGGGGAATGAAAAACTGTTTTTT,CASSRTGGNEKLFF
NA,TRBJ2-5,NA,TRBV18,TGTGCCAGCTCACCGGAGGACGGAAAAGCGGAGACCCAGTACTTC,CASSPEDGKAETQYF
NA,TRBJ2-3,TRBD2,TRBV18,TGTGCCAGCTCACCACAGGTTCGAAGCGGGGGGAAGACAGATACGCAGTATTTT,CASSPQVRSGGKTDTQYF
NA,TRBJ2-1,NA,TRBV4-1,TGCGCCAGCAGCCACCCAAGCAGGGGCACATATGAGCAGTTCTTC,CASSHPSRGTYEQFF
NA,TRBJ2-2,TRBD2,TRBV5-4,TGTGCCAGCGGTCCCGGGGGGGCCGTGGCCGGGGAGCTGTTTTTT,CASGPGGAVAGELFF
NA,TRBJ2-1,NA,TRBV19,TGTGCCAGTAGAACGACCGGGGTGACGGGCTCCTACAATGAGCAGTTCTTC,CASRTTGVTGSYNEQFF
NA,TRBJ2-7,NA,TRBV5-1,TGCGCCAGCAGCTTGAAGGCGGGGCGGGACGAGCAGTACTTC,CASSLKAGRDEQYF
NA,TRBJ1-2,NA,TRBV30,TGTGCCTGGGAGACCCGGGGGGCGCGTCACTATGGCTACACCTTC,CAWETRGARHYGYTF
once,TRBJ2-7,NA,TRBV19,TGTGCCAGTAGTTACGGAGCTGGCTACGAGCAGTACTTC,CASSYGAGYEQYF
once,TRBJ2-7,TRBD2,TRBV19,TGTGCCAGTAGTGTAACCGGGACTAGTGTTTACGAGCAGTACTTC,CASSVTGTSVYEQYF
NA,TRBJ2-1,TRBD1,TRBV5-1,TGCGCCAGCAGCTTTGACAGGGCCAATGAGCAGTTCTTC,CASSFDRANEQFF
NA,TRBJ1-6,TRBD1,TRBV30,TGTGCCTGGAGGCCAGGGGGATTAAATTCACCCCTCCACTTT,CAWRPGGLNSPLHF
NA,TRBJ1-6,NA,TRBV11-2,TGTGCCAGCAGCTTAGACGAGGTGGGCTATAATTCACCCCTCCACTTT,CASSLDEVGYNSPLHF
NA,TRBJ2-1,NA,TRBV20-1,TGCAGTGCCCCTTCCTACAATGAGCAGTTCTTC,CSAPSYNEQFF
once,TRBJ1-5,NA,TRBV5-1,TGCGCCAGCAGCTTGCGTAGCAATCAGCCCCAGCATTTT,CASSLRSNQPQHF
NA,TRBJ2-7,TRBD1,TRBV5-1,TGCGCCAGCAGCTTGGACAGGGGGCTCGACGAGCAGTACTTC,CASSLDRGLDEQYF
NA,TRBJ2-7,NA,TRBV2,TGTGCCAGCAGTGAAATTGCGAGAGGCGAGCAGTACTTC,CASSEIARGEQYF
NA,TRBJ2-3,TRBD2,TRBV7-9,TGTGCCAGCAGTACGGGACTAGCGGGAGGGGTGGATACGCAGTATTTT,CASSTGLAGGVDTQYF
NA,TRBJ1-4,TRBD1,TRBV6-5,TGTGCCAGCAAGACAGGGGGCCTGGCTAATGAAAAACTGTTTTTT,CASKTGGLANEKLFF
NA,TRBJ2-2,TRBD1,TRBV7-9,TGTGCCAGCAGTGTAGGGACAGGGGCGAACACCGGGGAGCTGTTTTTT,CASSVGTGANTGELFF
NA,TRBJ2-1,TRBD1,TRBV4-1,TGCGCCAGCAGCCAAGTCGTAGGGGGCGTCACGGTCAATGAGCAGTTCTTC,CASSQVVGGVTVNEQFF
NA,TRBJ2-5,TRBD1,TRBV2,TGTGCCAGCAGCGCAGGAAGGGGGCGGGAGACCCAGTACTTC,CASSAGRGRETQYF
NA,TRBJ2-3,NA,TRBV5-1,TGCGCCAGCAGCTTGCAGGGACACGATACGCAGTATTTT,CASSLQGHDTQYF
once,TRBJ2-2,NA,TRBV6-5,TGTGCCAGCAGTTCAGGGACCGGGGAGCTGTTTTTT,CASSSGTGELFF
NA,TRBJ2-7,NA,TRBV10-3,TGTGCCACCTCCGGGTCCTACGAGCAGTACTTC,CATSGSYEQYF
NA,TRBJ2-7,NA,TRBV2,TGTGCCAGCGAGTTGGGGACTGTGCAGTACTTC,CASELGTVQYF
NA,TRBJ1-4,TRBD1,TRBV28,TGTGCCAGCAGTTCCCAGGCCGGGACAGGGAATGAAAAACTGTTTTTT,CASSSQAGTGNEKLFF
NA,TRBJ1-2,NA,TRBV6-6,TGTGCCAGCAGTTACGGGGAGGTCTATGGCTACACCTTC,CASSYGEVYGYTF
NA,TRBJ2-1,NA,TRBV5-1,TGCGCCAGCAGCGGGGGAGGAGGAGCCTACAATGAGCAGTTCTTC,CASSGGGGAYNEQFF
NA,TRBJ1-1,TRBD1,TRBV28,TGTGCCAGCAGTTTGATACAGGGGAGAGCTTTCTTT,CASSLIQGRAFF
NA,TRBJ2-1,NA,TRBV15,TGTGCCACCAGCAGAGATGGAGCGCAAGAGTACAATGAGCAGTTCTTC,CATSRDGAQEYNEQFF
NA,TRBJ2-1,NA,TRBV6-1,TGTGCCAGCAGTGAACGTAGCGGATCCTACAATGAGCAGTTCTTC,CASSERSGSYNEQFF
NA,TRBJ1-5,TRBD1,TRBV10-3,TGTGCCTTCCCGGGACAGGGACCCAGCAATCAGCCCCAGCATTTT,CAFPGQGPSNQPQHF
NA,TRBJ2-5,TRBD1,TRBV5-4,TGTGCCAGCTCCCACCGGGACAGGGGTAAAGAGACCCAGTACTTC,CASSHRDRGKETQYF
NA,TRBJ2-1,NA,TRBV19,TGTGCCAGTAGTATAAATCCCGGGACTCCCTACAATGAGCAGTTCTTC,CASSINPGTPYNEQFF
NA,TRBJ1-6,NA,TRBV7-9,TGTGCCAGCAGCTCGCACGAGGATTCACCCCTCCACTTT,CASSSHEDSPLHF
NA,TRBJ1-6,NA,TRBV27,TGTGCCAGCAGTCAAAGGACAGATTCACCCCTCCACTTT,CASSQRTDSPLHF
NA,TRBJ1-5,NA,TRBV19,TGTGCCAGTAGTGTTTACAGGGCCGGGAGCAATCAGCCCCAGCATTTT,CASSVYRAGSNQPQHF
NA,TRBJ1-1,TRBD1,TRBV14,TGTGCCAGCAGCGCTTGGACAGGGGAAAATGAAGCTTTCTTT,CASSAWTGENEAFF